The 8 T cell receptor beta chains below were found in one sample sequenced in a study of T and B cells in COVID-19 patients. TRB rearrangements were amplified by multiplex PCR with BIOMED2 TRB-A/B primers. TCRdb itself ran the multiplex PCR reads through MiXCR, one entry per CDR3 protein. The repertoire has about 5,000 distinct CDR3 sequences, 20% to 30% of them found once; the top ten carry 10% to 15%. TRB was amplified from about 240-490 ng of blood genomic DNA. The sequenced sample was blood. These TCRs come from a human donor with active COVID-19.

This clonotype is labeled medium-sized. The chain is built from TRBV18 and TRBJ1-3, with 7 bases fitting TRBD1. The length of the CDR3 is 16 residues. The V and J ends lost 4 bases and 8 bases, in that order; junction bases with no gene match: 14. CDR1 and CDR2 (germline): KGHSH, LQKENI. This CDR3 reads CASSRTTGSQSDTIYF. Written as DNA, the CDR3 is TGTGCCAGCTCACGTACGACAGGGTCCCAGAGCGACACCATATATTTT.

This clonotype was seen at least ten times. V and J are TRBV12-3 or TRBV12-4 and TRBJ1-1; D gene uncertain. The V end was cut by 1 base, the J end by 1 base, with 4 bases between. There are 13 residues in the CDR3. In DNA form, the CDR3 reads TGTGCCAGCAGTTTAGGGAAGAACACTGAAGCTTTCTTT. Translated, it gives CASSLGKNTEAFF.

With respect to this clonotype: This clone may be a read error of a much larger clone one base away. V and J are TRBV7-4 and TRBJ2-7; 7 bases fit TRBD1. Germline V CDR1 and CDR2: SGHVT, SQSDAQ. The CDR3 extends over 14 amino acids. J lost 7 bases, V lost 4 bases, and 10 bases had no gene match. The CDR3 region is CASSSTGTANEQYF. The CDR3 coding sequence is TGTGCCAGCAGCTCAACCGGGACAGCAAATGAGCAGTACTTC. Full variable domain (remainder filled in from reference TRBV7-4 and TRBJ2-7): GAGVSQSPRYKVAKRGRDVALRCDSISGHVTLYWYRQTLGQGSEVLTYSQSDAQRDKSGRPSGRFSAERPERSVSTLKIQRTEQGDSAVYLCASSSTGTANEQYFGPGTRLTVT.

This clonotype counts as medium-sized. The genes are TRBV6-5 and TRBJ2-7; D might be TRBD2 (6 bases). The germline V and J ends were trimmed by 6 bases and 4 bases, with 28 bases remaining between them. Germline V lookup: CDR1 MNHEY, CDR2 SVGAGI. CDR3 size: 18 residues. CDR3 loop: CASRSDPGLGGGYYEQYF. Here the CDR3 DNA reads TGTGCCAGCAGATCGGATCCTGGCTTGGGAGGAGGGTATTACGAGCAGTACTTC.

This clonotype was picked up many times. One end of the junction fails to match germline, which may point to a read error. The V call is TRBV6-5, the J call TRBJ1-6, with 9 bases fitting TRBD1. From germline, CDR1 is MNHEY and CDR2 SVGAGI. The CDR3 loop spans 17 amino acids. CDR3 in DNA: TGTGCCAGCAGTCTCACAGGGGGCAGAACCTATAATTCCCCCCTCCACTTT. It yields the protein CASSLTGGRTYNSPLHF.

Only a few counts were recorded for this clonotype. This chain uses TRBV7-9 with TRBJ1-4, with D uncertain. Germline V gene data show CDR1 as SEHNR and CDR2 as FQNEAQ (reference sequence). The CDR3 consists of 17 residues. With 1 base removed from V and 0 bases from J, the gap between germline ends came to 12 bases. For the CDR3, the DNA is TGTGCCAGCAGCTTAGTAGGGATGGCGGCAACTAATGAAAAACTGTTTTTT. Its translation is CASSLVGMAATNEKLFF.

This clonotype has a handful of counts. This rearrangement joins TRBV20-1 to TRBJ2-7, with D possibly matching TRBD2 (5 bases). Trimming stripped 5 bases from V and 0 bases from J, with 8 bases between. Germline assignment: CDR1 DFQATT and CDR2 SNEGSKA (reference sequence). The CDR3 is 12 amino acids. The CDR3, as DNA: TGCAGTGCTCGGGGAAGCTCCTACGAGCAGTACTTC. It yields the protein CSARGSSYEQYF.

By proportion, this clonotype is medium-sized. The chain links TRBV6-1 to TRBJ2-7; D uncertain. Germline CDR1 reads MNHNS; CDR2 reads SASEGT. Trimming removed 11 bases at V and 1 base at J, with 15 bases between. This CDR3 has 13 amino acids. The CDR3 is CAAHSGGSYEQYF. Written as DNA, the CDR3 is TGTGCCGCACACTCGGGCGGTTCCTACGAGCAGTACTTC.